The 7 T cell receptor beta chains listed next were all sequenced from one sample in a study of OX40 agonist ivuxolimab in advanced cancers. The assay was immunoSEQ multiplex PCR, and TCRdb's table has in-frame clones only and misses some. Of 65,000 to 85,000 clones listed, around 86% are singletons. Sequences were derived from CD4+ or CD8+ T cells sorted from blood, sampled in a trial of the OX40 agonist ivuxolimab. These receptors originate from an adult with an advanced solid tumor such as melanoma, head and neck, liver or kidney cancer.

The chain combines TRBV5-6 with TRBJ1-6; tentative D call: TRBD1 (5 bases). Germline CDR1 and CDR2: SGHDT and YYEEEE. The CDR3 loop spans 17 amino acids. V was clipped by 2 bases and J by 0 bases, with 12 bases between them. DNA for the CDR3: TGTGCCAGCAGCTTCTCGGGGACTAGCTCCTATAATTCACCCCTCCACTTT. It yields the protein CASSFSGTSSYNSPLHF.

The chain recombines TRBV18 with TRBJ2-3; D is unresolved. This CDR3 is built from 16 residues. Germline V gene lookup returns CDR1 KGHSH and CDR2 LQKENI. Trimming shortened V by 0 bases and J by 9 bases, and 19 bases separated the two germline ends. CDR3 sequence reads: CASSPPPVQPAGTQYF. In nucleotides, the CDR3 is TGTGCCAGCTCACCACCTCCGGTCCAGCCCGCCGGAACGCAGTATTTT.

CDR3 sequence (DNA): TGCGCCAGCAGCTTGGCGGGGAGAACAGATACGCAGTATTTT. The encoded protein is CASSLAGRTDTQYF. The chain couples TRBV5-1 to TRBJ2-3; possible D gene TRBD2, 5 bases. This CDR3 is built from 14 residues. From germline, CDR1 is SGHRS and CDR2 YFSETQ. Trimming took 0 bases from V and 3 from J, leaving 8 bases between them.

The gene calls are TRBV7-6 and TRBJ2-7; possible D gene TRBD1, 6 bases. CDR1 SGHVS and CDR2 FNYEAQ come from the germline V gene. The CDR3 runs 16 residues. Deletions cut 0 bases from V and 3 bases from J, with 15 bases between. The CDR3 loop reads CASSLAVGRGLYEQYF. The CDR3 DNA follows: TGTGCCAGCAGCTTAGCCGTTGGCAGGGGCCTCTACGAGCAGTACTTC.

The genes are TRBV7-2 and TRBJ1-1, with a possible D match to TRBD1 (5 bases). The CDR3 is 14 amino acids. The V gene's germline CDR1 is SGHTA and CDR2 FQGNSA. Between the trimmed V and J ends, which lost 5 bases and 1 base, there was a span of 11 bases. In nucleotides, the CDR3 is TGTGCCAGCAGCGTACACCAGGGGAACACTGAAGCTTTCTTT. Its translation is CASSVHQGNTEAFF.

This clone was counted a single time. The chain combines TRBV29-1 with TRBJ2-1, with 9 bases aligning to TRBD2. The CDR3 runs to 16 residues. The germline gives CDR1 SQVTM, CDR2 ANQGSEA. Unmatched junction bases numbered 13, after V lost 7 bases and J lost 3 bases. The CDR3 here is CSATPLSSGVYNEQFF. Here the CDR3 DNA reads TGCAGCGCCACCCCCCTCTCTAGCGGGGTCTACAATGAGCAGTTCTTC.

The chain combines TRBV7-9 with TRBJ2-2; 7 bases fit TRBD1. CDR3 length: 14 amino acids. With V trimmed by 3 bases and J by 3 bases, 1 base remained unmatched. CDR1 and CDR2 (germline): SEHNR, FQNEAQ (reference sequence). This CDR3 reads CASSFDRDTGELFF. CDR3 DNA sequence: TGTGCCAGCAGCTTCGACAGGGACACCGGGGAGCTGTTTTTT.